One T cell receptor beta chain is described in this entry. The sample is drawn from a study of control samples from healthy donors and cancer patients. Profiled with immunoSEQ multiplex PCR; TCRdb holds only in-frame clones, not every one. The sample contains about 170,000 clones, roughly 88% of which appear only once. This CDR3 has 10 residues. Trimming shortened V by 2 bases and J by 13 bases, and 7 bases separated the two germline ends. The germline V gene encodes CDR1 SGHTS and CDR2 YDEGEE. The chain uses TRBV5-8 and TRBJ2-1; D unclear. Sequences were obtained from blood. The TCR originated in a woman in her twenties or thirties in good health. The CDR3 is CASSFYGQFF. The CDR3 DNA sequence: TGTGCCAGCAGCTTTTACGGACAGTTCTTC. Full variable domain (missing parts from reference TRBV5-8 and TRBJ2-1): EAGVTQSPTHLIKTRGQQATLRCSPISGHTSVYWYQQALGLGLQFLLWYDEGEERNRGNFPPRFSGRQFPNYSSELNVNALELEDSALYLCASSFYGQFFGPGTRLTVL.